Presented here are 23 T cell receptor beta chains from one specimen sequenced in a study of spatial heterogeneity in lung cancer. The time point is: sample taken at primary tumor resection. From the 5' RACE reads, TCRdb called clonotypes with MiXCR, one entry per CDR3 protein. The sample has more than 35,000 distinct CDR3 sequences; roughly 4.9% are singletons. Sequences were derived from PBMCs, sampled at surgery. The receptors derive from a female donor with early-stage non-small cell lung cancer.

This clonotype occurred many times. The J gene is TRBJ1-1, the V gene TRBV11-2, with D unclear. The V end lost 5 bases, the J end lost 1 base, and 14 bases lay between the germline ends. CDR3 size: 15 residues. The germline V gene encodes CDR1 SGHAT and CDR2 FQNNGV. For the CDR3, the DNA is TGTGCCAGCAGCCCCCCCCCGGACCCGAACACTGAAGCTTTCTTT. Protein product: CASSPPPDPNTEAFF.

This clonotype was recorded once. The V and J genes are TRBV6-1 and TRBJ1-2; D remains ambiguous. The V gene lost 6 bases and the J gene lost 4 bases, with 24 bases spanning the gap. Germline V gene lookup returns CDR1 MNHNS and CDR2 SASEGT. The CDR3 runs 17 residues. The CDR3 sequence is CASSPKGNLPQLYGYTF. The CDR3 DNA reads TGTGCCAGCAGCCCAAAGGGAAATTTACCCCAACTCTATGGCTACACCTTC.

The chain employs TRBV12-3 or TRBV12-4 and TRBJ1-5, with D maybe TRBD1 (5 bases). The length of the CDR3 is 14 residues. Between the trimmed V and J ends, which lost 0 bases and 4 bases, there was a span of 7 bases. CDR3 coding DNA: TGTGCCAGCAGTTTAGCGGGGCGAAATCAGCCCCAGCATTTT. It codes for CASSLAGRNQPQHF.

This clonotype has at least ten counts. The chain is built from TRBV5-4 and TRBJ2-7, with 9 bases lining up with TRBD1. This CDR3 is built from 14 residues. Germline-derived CDR1 and CDR2 are SGHNT and YYREEE (reference sequence). The ends lost 3 bases at V and 6 bases at J; junction bases unmatched: 7. The CDR3 DNA reads as TGTGCCAGCAGCTCCCAGGACAGGGGTGGCGAGCAGTACTTC. It is translated as CASSSQDRGGEQYF.

In this sample, this clonotype turned up many times. The chain is built from TRBV5-1 and TRBJ1-1; D gene unclear. The germline gives CDR1 SGHRS, CDR2 YFSETQ. The CDR3 totals 17 residues. The V and J ends lost 0 bases and 1 base respectively, with 16 bases between them. The CDR3 sequence: CASSLAKFGTPNTEAFF. The CDR3 coding sequence is TGCGCCAGCAGCTTGGCCAAGTTCGGCACACCGAACACTGAAGCTTTCTTT.

The V and J genes are TRBV11-1 and TRBJ2-1; 10 bases agree with TRBD2. Germline V CDR1 and CDR2: SGHAT, FQDESV (reference sequence). Germline trimming cut 5 bases from V and 6 bases from J; bases unmatched to any gene: 7. This CDR3 spans 15 amino acids. The CDR3 loop reads CASSPKRGGRNEQFF. The CDR3 DNA is TGTGCCAGCAGCCCCAAGCGGGGGGGTCGCAATGAGCAGTTCTTC.

The J gene is TRBJ1-1, the V gene TRBV9; D unresolved. The CDR3 covers 15 residues. Trimming removed 4 bases at V and 2 bases at J, with 15 bases between. Germline CDR1 and CDR2: SGDLS and YYNGEE. The DNA for the CDR3 is TGTGCCAGCAGCCCTACTGGGCAGGTCAACACTGAAGCTTTCTTT. Its protein is CASSPTGQVNTEAFF. Variable domain in full (rest from reference TRBV9 and TRBJ1-1): DSGVTQTPKHLITATGQRVTLRCSPRSGDLSVYWYQQSLDQGLQFLIQYYNGEERAKGNILERFSAQQFPDLHSELNLSSLELGDSALYFCASSPTGQVNTEAFFGQGTRLTVV.

This clonotype was counted at least ten times. This chain connects TRBV28 to TRBJ2-3, with 9 nucleotides matching TRBD1. This CDR3 comprises 16 residues. V lost 3 bases, J lost 2 bases, and 6 bases stayed unmatched. CDR1 is MDHEN, CDR2 SYDVKM, per germline. The CDR3 DNA sequence: TGTGCCAGCAGTTTTTGGGGACAGGGCTTCACAGATACGCAGTATTTT. This encodes CASSFWGQGFTDTQYF.

This clonotype was found many times. The rearrangement joins TRBV2 to TRBJ2-3, with D perhaps matching TRBD1 or TRBD2 (5 bases each). Per germline, CDR1 SNHLY and CDR2 FYNNEI. V lost 6 bases, J lost 2 bases, and 12 bases lay in between. This CDR3 is 14 amino acids long. The CDR3 coding sequence is TGTGCCAGCAGGAGGGACCGCATCACAGATACGCAGTATTTT. It is translated as CASRRDRITDTQYF.

The chain is built from TRBV2 and TRBJ1-6; 7 bases agree with TRBD1. The CDR3 length is 13 residues. The V gene's germline CDR1 is SNHLY and CDR2 FYNNEI. V shed 10 bases, J shed 5 bases, and the junction held 5 bases outside the gene matches. In DNA form, the CDR3 reads TGTGCCAACTCCGGGACAGATAATTCACCCCTCCACTTT. As protein: CANSGTDNSPLHF.

The J gene is TRBJ2-7, the V gene TRBV7-2; the match to TRBD1 covers 11 bases. This CDR3 has 14 residues. V lost 5 bases and J lost 7; bases outside the gene matches: 7. Germline CDR1 and CDR2: SGHTA and FQGNSA. CDR3 region: CASSPGQGVREQYF. As DNA, the CDR3 is TGTGCCAGCAGCCCGGGACAGGGGGTGAGGGAGCAGTACTTC.

The table lists this clonotype with a few counts. The V call is TRBV6-5, the J call TRBJ2-7; tentative D call: TRBD2 (6 bases). The V gene lost 2 bases and the J gene lost 4 bases, with 9 bases spanning the gap. CDR1 MNHEY and CDR2 SVGAGI come from the germline V gene. The CDR3 is 13 residues long. This chain's CDR3 is CASSYNGGYEQYF. The CDR3 bases are TGTGCCAGCAGTTACAATGGGGGGTACGAGCAGTACTTC.

The gene calls are TRBV28 and TRBJ2-7; the match to TRBD2 covers 14 bases. The V gene end was trimmed by 6 bases and the J gene end by 2 bases; junction bases not matched to a gene: 6. CDR1 and CDR2 from the germline V gene are MDHEN and SYDVKM. The CDR3 is made up of 16 amino acids. The CDR3 DNA follows: TGTGCCAGCAGCCGGGGACTAGCGGGGGACCCCTACGAGCAGTACTTC. Its translation is CASSRGLAGDPYEQYF.

This clonotype was seen ten or more times. J is TRBJ2-3 and V is TRBV5-1, with 10 bases fitting TRBD2. The CDR3 runs to 18 residues. The V segment lost 0 bases and the J segment 0 bases; nucleotides outside the gene matches: 7. Germline values: CDR1 SGHRS, CDR2 YFSETQ. The CDR3 is CASSLEGSGGLSTDTQYF. CDR3 bases: TGCGCCAGCAGCTTGGAGGGTAGCGGGGGGCTTAGCACAGATACGCAGTATTTT. The whole variable domain, remainder taken from reference TRBV5-1 and TRBJ2-3, is KAGVTQTPRYLIKTRGQQVTLSCSPISGHRSVSWYQQTPGQGLQFLFEYFSETQRNKGNFPGRFSGRQFSNSRSEMNVSTLELGDSALYLCASSLEGSGGLSTDTQYFGPGTRLTVL.

This clonotype was recorded a few times. This chain uses TRBV12-3 or TRBV12-4 with TRBJ1-5; the D is unclear. V was pared by 0 bases and J by 7 bases, with 10 bases between. The CDR3 runs to 14 residues. The CDR3: CASSLALGAQPQHF. For the CDR3, the DNA is TGTGCCAGCAGTTTAGCGTTGGGTGCCCAGCCCCAGCATTTT.

This clonotype came up a few times. The CDR3 DNA reads as TGCAGTGCAAGGGGTGAAAAACTGTTTTTT. Translating it yields CSARGEKLFF. This chain joins TRBV20-1 and TRBJ1-4, with D perhaps matching TRBD1 (5 bases). CDR3 length: 10 residues. V was trimmed by 6 bases and J by 7 bases, leaving 6 bases between them. Looked up from germline, CDR1 is DFQATT and CDR2 is SNEGSKA (reference sequence).

At least ten counts were recorded for this clonotype. This chain links TRBV11-2 with TRBJ2-1, with 9 bases lining up with TRBD1. The length of the CDR3 is 16 residues. V was pared by 2 bases and J by 8 bases, with 10 bases of the junction left unmatched. CDR1 is SGHAT and CDR2 is FQNNGV in the germline V gene. The CDR3 DNA reads TGTGCCAGCAGCTTATCCCGGGACAGGGTCAGCGATGAGCAGTTCTTC. As protein: CASSLSRDRVSDEQFF.

This clonotype was found many times. The chain has TRBV20-1 and TRBJ2-3; TRBD2 matches at 9 bases. V gave up 4 bases and J gave up 4 bases; unmatched junction bases: 6. Germline V CDR1 and CDR2: DFQATT, SNEGSKA (reference sequence). The CDR3 is made up of 14 amino acids. This CDR3 is CSAIGRGGPDTQYF. For the CDR3, the DNA is TGCAGTGCTATTGGGCGGGGGGGGCCAGATACGCAGTATTTT.

This clonotype was seen repeatedly, ten times or more. This rearrangement joins TRBV5-1 to TRBJ1-3; the D is unclear. The CDR3 contains 14 residues. Germline assignment: CDR1 SGHRS and CDR2 YFSETQ. Deletions cut 6 bases from V and 0 bases from J, with 10 bases between. CDR3 sequence: CASMLDLSGNTIYF. As DNA, the CDR3 is TGCGCCAGCATGCTGGACCTCTCTGGAAACACCATATATTTT.

This clonotype was found many times. The rearrangement uses TRBV19 and TRBJ2-7; D remains ambiguous. The CDR3 extends over 14 amino acids. In germline, CDR1 is LNHDA, CDR2 SQIVND (reference sequence). V lost 5 bases and J 0 bases, leaving 11 bases between the germline ends. CDR3 protein: CASSPSWTSYEQYF. DNA for the CDR3: TGTGCCAGTAGTCCCTCTTGGACCTCCTACGAGCAGTACTTC.

In its sample, this clonotype was seen a few times. The chain is built from TRBV20-1 and TRBJ2-3; 14 nucleotides line up with TRBD2. The CDR3 consists of 15 residues. Germline CDR1 and CDR2: DFQATT and SNEGSKA (reference sequence). J was trimmed by 2 bases and V by 6 bases; bases with no gene match: 4. The CDR3 here is CSARLAGGPTDTQYF. Written as DNA, the CDR3 is TGCAGTGCGAGACTAGCGGGGGGGCCCACAGATACGCAGTATTTT.

This clonotype was counted only a few times. The V call is TRBV27, the J call TRBJ1-5; D unresolved. The germline gives CDR1 MNHEY, CDR2 SMNVEV (reference sequence). The CDR3 length is 19 residues. V gave up 2 bases and J gave up 4 bases, with 24 bases separating them. DNA of the CDR3: TGTGCCAGCAGTTTAATAGGTGGGAGTCCCGGGAATCGTAATCAGCCCCAGCATTTT. Amino acid sequence: CASSLIGGSPGNRNQPQHF.

This clonotype was counted at least ten times. This chain connects TRBV20-1 to TRBJ2-1, with 7 bases lining up with TRBD1. Germline-derived CDR1 and CDR2 are DFQATT and SNEGSKA (reference sequence). The CDR3 spans 16 residues. Trimming at V came to 0 bases and at J to 0 bases, leaving 5 bases not matched to a gene. The CDR3 nucleotides are TGCAGTGCTAGAGACCACAACAGGGGCTCCTACAATGAGCAGTTCTTC. This codes for CSARDHNRGSYNEQFF.